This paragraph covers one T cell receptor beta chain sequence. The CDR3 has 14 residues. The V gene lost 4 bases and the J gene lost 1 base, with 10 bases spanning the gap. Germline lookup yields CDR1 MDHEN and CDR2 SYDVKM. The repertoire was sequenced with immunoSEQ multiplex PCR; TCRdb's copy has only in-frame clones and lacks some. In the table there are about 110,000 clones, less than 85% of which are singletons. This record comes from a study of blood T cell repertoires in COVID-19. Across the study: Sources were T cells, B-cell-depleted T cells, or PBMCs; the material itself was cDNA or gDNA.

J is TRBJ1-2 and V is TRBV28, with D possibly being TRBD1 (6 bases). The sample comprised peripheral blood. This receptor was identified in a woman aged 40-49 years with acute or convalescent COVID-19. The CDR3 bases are TGTGCCAGCAGTTCAGGGGCCATTAACTATGGCTACACCTTC. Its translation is CASSSGAINYGYTF.